This TCR beta chain comes out of a study of technical replicates of blood from a handful of donors. Using immunoSEQ multiplex PCR, the repertoire was profiled, and TCRdb retains in-frame clones only, with some absent. The table has about 80,000 clones, roughly 98% seen once. The specimen was T cells isolated from PBMCs. This sequence was found in a human donor in good health.

CDR3 DNA: TGTGCCAGCAGCCTAGGGACTAGCGGGAGGACAGATACGCAGTATTTT. It codes for CASSLGTSGRTDTQYF. The chain has TRBV5-4 and TRBJ2-3, with 15 bases lining up with TRBD2. This CDR3 region has 16 residues. In germline, CDR1 is SGHNT, CDR2 YYREEE (reference sequence). V lost 4 bases and J lost 3; bases outside the gene matches: 3.